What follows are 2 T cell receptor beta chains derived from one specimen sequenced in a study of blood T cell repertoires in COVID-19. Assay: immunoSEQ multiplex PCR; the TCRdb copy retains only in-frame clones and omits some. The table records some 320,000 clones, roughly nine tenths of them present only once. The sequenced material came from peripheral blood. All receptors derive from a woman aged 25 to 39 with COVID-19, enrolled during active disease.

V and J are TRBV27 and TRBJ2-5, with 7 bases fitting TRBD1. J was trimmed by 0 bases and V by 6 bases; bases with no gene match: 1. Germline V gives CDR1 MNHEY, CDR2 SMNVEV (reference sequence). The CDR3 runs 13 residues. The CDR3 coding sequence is TGTGCCAGCAGACAGGGGAACCAAGAGACCCAGTACTTC. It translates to CASRQGNQETQYF.

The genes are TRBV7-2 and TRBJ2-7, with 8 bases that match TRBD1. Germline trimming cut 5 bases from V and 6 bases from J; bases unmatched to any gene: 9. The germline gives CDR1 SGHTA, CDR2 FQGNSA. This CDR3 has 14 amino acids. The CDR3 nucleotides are TGTGCCAGCAGCCCCCGGACAGGGTATGGCGAGCAGTACTTC. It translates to CASSPRTGYGEQYF.